A single sample is the source of the 30 T cell receptor beta chains below, sequenced in a study of control samples from healthy donors and cancer patients. The table came from immunoSEQ multiplex PCR; TCRdb's copy has only in-frame clones and leaves some out. This table has about 98,000 clones, roughly nine tenths appearing once. Sequencing was done on a sample of blood. These receptors were taken from a woman aged 18-29 years in good health.

This clone was found once. The V gene is TRBV5-8, the J gene TRBJ2-1; D gene unclear. The CDR3 spans 13 residues. V shed 2 bases and J shed 4 bases, with 7 bases lying between them. Germline-derived CDR1 and CDR2 are SGHTS and YDEGEE. The DNA of the CDR3 is TGTGCCAGCAGCTTATTTGGGTACAATGAGCAGTTCTTC. Translating gives CASSLFGYNEQFF. The full variable domain, in which reference TRBV5-8 and TRBJ2-1 provide the parts outside the CDR3, is EAGVTQSPTHLIKTRGQQATLRCSPISGHTSVYWYQQALGLGLQFLLWYDEGEERNRGNFPPRFSGRQFPNYSSELNVNALELEDSALYLCASSLFGYNEQFFGPGTRLTVL.

This rearrangement joins TRBV28 to TRBJ1-6; the D is unclear. CDR1 is MDHEN, CDR2 SYDVKM, per germline. The CDR3 consists of 14 residues. The V and J ends lost 9 bases and 10 bases respectively, with 19 bases between them. For the CDR3, the DNA is TGTGCCAGTGGGGAGCCACAAAGTGGGTCACCCCTCCACTTT. It is translated as CASGEPQSGSPLHF.

J is TRBJ2-1 and V is TRBV7-2, with TRBD2 as a possible D gene (5 bases). The ends were cut back, 6 bases at V and 7 bases at J, with 25 bases in the middle. The CDR3 consists of 17 residues. Germline CDR1 reads SGHTA; CDR2 reads FQGNSA. CDR3 nucleotide sequence: TGTGCCAGCAGAAAAACTTGGTTTGCGGACTCCAAAAATGAGCAGTTCTTC. As protein: CASRKTWFADSKNEQFF.

The V and J genes are TRBV27 and TRBJ1-5; D uncertain. The germline gives CDR1 MNHEY, CDR2 SMNVEV (reference sequence). This CDR3 is 14 amino acids long. V was cut by 6 bases and J by 0 bases, with 9 bases left in between. The CDR3 reads CASSPPYSNQPQHF. CDR3 DNA: TGTGCCAGCAGCCCCCCTTATAGCAATCAGCCCCAGCATTTT.

The chain links TRBV6-5 to TRBJ1-3; D not certain. Germline V gene data show CDR1 as MNHEY and CDR2 as SVGAGI. This CDR3 has 14 amino acids. V lost 7 bases and J 2 bases, leaving 12 bases between the germline ends. Here the CDR3 reads CASITTLAGNTIYF. CDR3 DNA: TGTGCCAGCATCACAACCTTGGCTGGAAACACCATATATTTT.

The gene calls are TRBV5-5 and TRBJ1-3; D is unclear. The CDR3 is 14 amino acids. Per germline, CDR1 SGHKS and CDR2 YYEKEE (reference sequence). Trimming pared 0 bases from V and 0 bases from J, leaving 4 bases between. CDR3 DNA sequence: TGTGCCAGCAGCTTGGACAGCTCTGGAAACACCATATATTTT. Translated: CASSLDSSGNTIYF.

The V gene is TRBV28, the J gene TRBJ2-3; the D gene is possibly TRBD2 (6 bases). In germline, CDR1 is MDHEN, CDR2 SYDVKM. CDR3 length equals 15 residues. V shed 5 bases and J shed 2 bases, with 14 bases lying between them. This CDR3 reads CASSTGLLTTDTQYF. CDR3 nucleotide sequence: TGTGCCAGCAGTACAGGACTACTTACCACAGATACGCAGTATTTT.

The chain is built from TRBV5-6 and TRBJ2-7, with no clear D. The CDR3 contains 13 residues. The V and J ends lost 3 bases and 2 bases respectively, with 9 bases between them. CDR1 is SGHDT, CDR2 YYEEEE, per germline. The CDR3 nucleotides are TGTGCCAGCAGCTCGTTCCGGCCCTACGAGCAGTACTTC. It codes for CASSSFRPYEQYF.

The chain couples TRBV5-1 to TRBJ1-3; the D gene is possibly TRBD1 (5 bases). This CDR3 is built from 13 residues. V was trimmed by 3 bases and J by 5 bases, leaving 9 bases between them. Germline lookup yields CDR1 SGHRS and CDR2 YFSETQ. Written as DNA, the CDR3 is TGCGCCAGCAGCTCGGGACGTAGAAACACCATATATTTT. Translating gives CASSSGRRNTIYF. The entire variable domain, with the rest obtained from reference TRBV5-1 and TRBJ1-3, is as follows: KAGVTQTPRYLIKTRGQQVTLSCSPISGHRSVSWYQQTPGQGLQFLFEYFSETQRNKGNFPGRFSGRQFSNSRSEMNVSTLELGDSALYLCASSSGRRNTIYFGEGSWLTVV.

Concerning this clone: At one of its ends the junction is not consistent with the germline gene, which may arise from a read error. V and J are TRBV3-1 (or the pseudogene TRBV3-2) and TRBJ2-5, with 13 bases that match TRBD2. Germline CDR1 LGHDT, CDR2 YNNKEL (reference sequence). CDR3 length equals 17 residues. The CDR3 spells CACSPSLLAGGIETQYF. The CDR3 DNA sequence: TGTGCCTGCAGCCCCTCCTTACTAGCGGGGGGGATAGAGACCCAGTACTTC.

The chain uses TRBV5-6 and TRBJ1-1; D not resolved. V shed 2 bases and J shed 8 bases, with 10 bases lying between them. Per the germline V gene, CDR1 is SGHDT and CDR2 is YYEEEE. CDR3 size: 12 residues. The CDR3 DNA sequence: TGTGCCAGCAGCTTCCTAAGAGGGGAAGCTTTCTTT. Translated: CASSFLRGEAFF.

The chain uses TRBV6-5 and TRBJ1-2; D is ambiguous. The V gene's germline CDR1 is MNHEY and CDR2 SVGAGI. Between the trimmed V and J ends, which lost 6 bases and 2 bases, there was a span of 4 bases. The CDR3 has 11 residues. The CDR3 sequence: CASRGNYGYTF. Written as DNA, the CDR3 is TGTGCCAGCAGGGGAAACTATGGCTACACCTTC.

The gene calls are TRBV21-1 and TRBJ1-5. TRBV21-1 is tagged as a pseudogene. This CDR3 is built from 18 residues. CDR3: CASRLRVPSFKSNQPQHF. The CDR3 DNA is TGTGCCAGCAGACTTCGGGTCCCGTCTTTTAAAAGCAATCAGCCCCAGCATTTT.

The chain uses TRBV6-2 or TRBV6-3 and TRBJ1-1; D is undetermined. CDR3 length equals 14 residues. V lost 7 bases to trimming and J lost 0 bases, with 12 bases between them. Germline assignment: CDR1 MNHEY and CDR2 SVGEGT. This CDR3 reads CASIPRTMNTEAFF. The CDR3 bases are TGTGCCAGCATCCCGAGAACTATGAACACTGAAGCTTTCTTT.

The chain employs TRBV2 and TRBJ2-1; 11 bases match TRBD2. This CDR3 has 17 residues. Germline-derived CDR1 and CDR2 are SNHLY and FYNNEI. The V gene end was trimmed by 6 bases and the J gene end by 10 bases; junction bases not matched to a gene: 17. CDR3 coding DNA: TGTGCCAGCAGCCTTGTTTTAGCGGGAGGGCGCAAACAGGAGCAGTTCTTC. Residues: CASSLVLAGGRKQEQFF.

The V and J genes are TRBV11-2 and TRBJ2-5; the D gene could be TRBD1 or TRBD2 (5 bases each). CDR1 and CDR2 (germline): SGHAT, FQNNGV. Between the trimmed V and J ends, which lost 0 bases and 2 bases, there was a span of 10 bases. CDR3 length equals 15 residues. Written as DNA, the CDR3 is TGTGCCAGCAGCTTAGATGGGACCGATCAAGAGACCCAGTACTTC. Encoded protein: CASSLDGTDQETQYF.

The chain is built from TRBV5-4 and TRBJ2-7; no clear D gene. From germline, CDR1 is SGHNT and CDR2 YYREEE (reference sequence). With 0 bases removed from V and 0 bases from J, the gap between germline ends came to 10 bases. This CDR3 contains 15 residues. The CDR3 is CASSLDGLPSYEQYF. The CDR3 region has the DNA TGTGCCAGCAGCTTGGACGGCCTCCCCTCCTACGAGCAGTACTTC.

V and J are TRBV6-1 and TRBJ2-7; tentatively, D is TRBD2 (5 bases). This CDR3 spans 14 amino acids. The ends were cut back, 2 bases at V and 3 bases at J, with 11 bases in the middle. Germline V CDR1 and CDR2: MNHNS, SASEGT. The CDR3 loop reads CASSERRIDYEQYF. CDR3 nucleotide sequence: TGTGCCAGCAGTGAAAGGAGGATTGACTACGAGCAGTACTTC.

The CDR3 protein is CASSEGGRMQYF. For the CDR3, the DNA is TGTGCCAGCAGTGAAGGGGGGAGAATGCAGTATTTT. This sequence joins TRBV2 and TRBJ2-3; perhaps D is TRBD1 or TRBD2 (5 bases each). V dropped 1 base and J dropped 11 bases, with 10 bases sitting between them. The CDR3 runs to 12 residues. Germline loops: CDR1 SNHLY, CDR2 FYNNEI.

The V call is TRBV6-5, the J call TRBJ2-1; 9 positions agree with TRBD2. The germline gives CDR1 MNHEY, CDR2 SVGAGI. This CDR3 contains 15 residues. The V segment lost 2 bases and the J segment 8 bases; nucleotides outside the gene matches: 7. The DNA of the CDR3 is TGTGCCAGCAGTTACAGGCGGGGGGGCGGCGATGAGCAGTTCTTC. This translates into CASSYRRGGGDEQFF.

This chain joins TRBV30 and TRBJ1-2, with D possibly TRBD1 on 6 matching bases. The V end lost 4 bases, the J end lost 3 bases, and 15 bases lay between the germline ends. The CDR3 extends over 14 amino acids. Germline CDR1 and CDR2: GTSNPN and SVGIG (reference sequence). The CDR3 loop is CAWTEWGGDYGYTF. The CDR3 DNA follows: TGTGCCTGGACCGAATGGGGGGGCGACTATGGCTACACCTTC.

The rearrangement joins TRBV5-1 to TRBJ2-5, with 8 bases identical to TRBD1. Trimming took 3 bases from V and 3 from J; bases not matched to a gene: 4. Germline loops: CDR1 SGHRS, CDR2 YFSETQ. This CDR3 region has 14 residues. CDR3 sequence (DNA): TGCGCCAGCAGCTCGGGACAGGCGGAAGAGACCCAGTACTTC. It yields the protein CASSSGQAEETQYF.

The chain is built from TRBV3-1 (or the pseudogene TRBV3-2) and TRBJ1-6, with D perhaps matching TRBD1 (6 bases). This CDR3 region has 13 residues. Germline V lookup: CDR1 LGHDT, CDR2 YNNKEL (reference sequence). V lost 5 bases and J lost 8, with 10 bases in between. CDR3: CASSANRDSPLHF. In DNA form, the CDR3 reads TGTGCCAGCAGCGCCAACAGGGATTCACCCCTCCACTTT.

V usage is TRBV3-1 (or the pseudogene TRBV3-2) and J usage is TRBJ1-1; TRBD1 is a possible D gene (5 bases). The V end was cut by 1 base, the J end by 7 bases, with 10 bases between. Germline CDR1 LGHDT, CDR2 YNNKEL (reference sequence). This CDR3 has 13 amino acids. Written as DNA, the CDR3 is TGTGCCAGCAGCCAAGCCGGGGGAGGTGAAGCTTTCTTT. Protein: CASSQAGGGEAFF.

The chain couples TRBV6-2 or TRBV6-3 to TRBJ1-1; the D is unclear. Trimming left V 0 bases short and J 0 bases short, with 8 bases between. Per germline, CDR1 MNHEY and CDR2 SVGEGT. CDR3 size: 15 residues. DNA for the CDR3: TGTGCCAGCAGTTACTCGGCAGACATGAACACTGAAGCTTTCTTT. This gives the protein CASSYSADMNTEAFF.

The chain carries TRBV30 and TRBJ1-2; the D gene is possibly TRBD1 (5 bases). The germline V and J ends were trimmed by 4 bases and 0 bases, with 9 bases remaining between them. Germline V gene sequence: CDR1 GTSNPN, CDR2 SVGIG (reference sequence). The length of the CDR3 is 13 residues. CDR3 protein: CAWTYRTNYGYTF. The CDR3 coding sequence is TGTGCCTGGACCTACAGGACTAACTATGGCTACACCTTC.

The chain is built from TRBV5-1 and TRBJ2-3; TRBD1 matches at 7 bases. The CDR3 runs 16 residues. Unmatched junction bases numbered 4, after V lost 0 bases and J lost 0 bases. CDR1 and CDR2 (germline): SGHRS, YFSETQ. The CDR3 coding sequence is TGCGCCAGCAGCTTGGAAGGACAGGCGAGCACAGATACGCAGTATTTT. It yields the protein CASSLEGQASTDTQYF.

The chain employs TRBV3-1 (or the pseudogene TRBV3-2) and TRBJ1-2, with D maybe TRBD1 (5 bases). V shed 2 bases and J shed 7 bases, with 5 bases lying between them. The CDR3 length is 11 residues. The germline V gene encodes CDR1 LGHDT and CDR2 YNNKEL (reference sequence). CDR3 in DNA: TGTGCCAGCAGCCAAAGGGGTGGCTACACCTTC. Residues: CASSQRGGYTF.

The CDR3 DNA sequence: TGTGCCAGCAGCTTAGAAACAGGGACCCACGAGCAGTACTTC. This translates into CASSLETGTHEQYF. The gene calls are TRBV5-4 and TRBJ2-7; possibly TRBD1 for D (6 bases). Between the trimmed V and J ends, which lost 2 bases and 5 bases, there was a span of 14 bases. Germline lookup yields CDR1 SGHNT and CDR2 YYREEE (reference sequence). The CDR3 contains 14 residues.

This chain joins TRBV7-8 and TRBJ1-3; D gene unclear. Germline CDR1 and CDR2: SGHVS and FQNEAQ. The CDR3 spans 14 residues. V was shortened by 0 bases and J by 4 bases, with 7 bases between the two germline ends. The CDR3 is CASSLAVVGNTIYF. Written as DNA, the CDR3 is TGTGCCAGCAGCTTAGCGGTTGTAGGAAACACCATATATTTT.